This T cell receptor beta chain was profiled in a study of technical replicates of blood from several donors. Profiling relied on immunoSEQ multiplex PCR, and the TCRdb table lists in-frame clones only, not all of them. The top ten hold around 0.3% of the sample, which has more than 70,000 clones, 92% seen once. Trimming removed 5 bases from V and 4 bases from J, with 20 bases in between. CDR1 SGHAT and CDR2 FQDESV come from the germline V gene (reference sequence). The length of the CDR3 is 16 residues. The chain carries TRBV11-1 and TRBJ2-5; a weak D match, TRBD2 (6 bases). This clonotype was obtained from a human donor in good health. The sequenced material came from T cells isolated from PBMCs. The CDR3 sequence is CASSPGIGDSAETQYF. The DNA for the CDR3 is TGTGCCAGCAGCCCAGGGATCGGGGACTCGGCAGAGACCCAGTACTTC.